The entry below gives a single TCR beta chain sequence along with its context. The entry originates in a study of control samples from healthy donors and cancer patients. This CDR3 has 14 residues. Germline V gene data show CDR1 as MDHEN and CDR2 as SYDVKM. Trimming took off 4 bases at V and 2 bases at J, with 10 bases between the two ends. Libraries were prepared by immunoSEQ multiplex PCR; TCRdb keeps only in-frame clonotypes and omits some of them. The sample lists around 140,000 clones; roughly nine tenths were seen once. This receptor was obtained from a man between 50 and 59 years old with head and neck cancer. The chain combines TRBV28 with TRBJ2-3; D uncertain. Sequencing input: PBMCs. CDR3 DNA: TGTGCCAGCAGTTGGCACGTAGACACAGATACGCAGTATTTT. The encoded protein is CASSWHVDTDTQYF.